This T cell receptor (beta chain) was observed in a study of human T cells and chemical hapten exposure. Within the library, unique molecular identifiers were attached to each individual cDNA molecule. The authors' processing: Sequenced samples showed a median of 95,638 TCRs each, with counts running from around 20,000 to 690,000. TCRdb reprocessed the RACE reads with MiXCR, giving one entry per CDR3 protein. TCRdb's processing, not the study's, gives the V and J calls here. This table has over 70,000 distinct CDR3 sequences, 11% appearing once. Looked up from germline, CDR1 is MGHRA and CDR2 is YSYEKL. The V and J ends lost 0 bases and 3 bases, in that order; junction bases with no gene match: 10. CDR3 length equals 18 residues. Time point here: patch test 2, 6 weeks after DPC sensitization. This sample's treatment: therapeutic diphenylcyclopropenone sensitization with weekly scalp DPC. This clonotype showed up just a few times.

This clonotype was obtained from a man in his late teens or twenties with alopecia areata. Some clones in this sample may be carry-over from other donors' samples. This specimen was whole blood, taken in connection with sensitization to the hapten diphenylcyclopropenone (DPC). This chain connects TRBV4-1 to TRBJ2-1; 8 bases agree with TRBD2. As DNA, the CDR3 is TGCGCCAGCAGCCAAGAACGGGACGGGGGGGCCAGCTACAATGAGCAGTTCTTC. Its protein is CASSQERDGGASYNEQFF.